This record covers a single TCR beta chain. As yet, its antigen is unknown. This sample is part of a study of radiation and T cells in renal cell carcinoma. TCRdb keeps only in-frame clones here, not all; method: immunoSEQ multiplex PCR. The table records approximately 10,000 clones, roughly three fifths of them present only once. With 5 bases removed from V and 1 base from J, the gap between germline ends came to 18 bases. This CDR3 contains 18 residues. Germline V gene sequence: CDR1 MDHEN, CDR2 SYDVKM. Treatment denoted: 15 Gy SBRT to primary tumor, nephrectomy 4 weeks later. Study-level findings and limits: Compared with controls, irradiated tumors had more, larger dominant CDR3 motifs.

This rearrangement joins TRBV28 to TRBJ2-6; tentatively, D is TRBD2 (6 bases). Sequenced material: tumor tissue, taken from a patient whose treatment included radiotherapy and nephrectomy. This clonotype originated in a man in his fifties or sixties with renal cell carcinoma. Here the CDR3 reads CASSTNSGGVSGANVLTF. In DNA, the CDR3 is TGTGCCAGCAGTACGAACTCCGGAGGGGTATCTGGGGCCAACGTCCTGACTTTC.